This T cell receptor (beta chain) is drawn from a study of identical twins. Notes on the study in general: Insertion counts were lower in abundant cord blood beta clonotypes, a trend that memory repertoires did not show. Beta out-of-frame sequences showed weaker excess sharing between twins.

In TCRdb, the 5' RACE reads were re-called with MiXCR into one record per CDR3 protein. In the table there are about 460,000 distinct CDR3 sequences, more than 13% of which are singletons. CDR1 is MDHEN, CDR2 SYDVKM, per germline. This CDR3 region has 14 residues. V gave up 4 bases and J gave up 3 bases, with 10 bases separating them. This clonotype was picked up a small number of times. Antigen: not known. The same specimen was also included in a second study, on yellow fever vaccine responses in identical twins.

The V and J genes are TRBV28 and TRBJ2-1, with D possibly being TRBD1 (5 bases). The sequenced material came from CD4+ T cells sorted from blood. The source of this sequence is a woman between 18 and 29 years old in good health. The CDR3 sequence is CASSWAGNYNEQFF. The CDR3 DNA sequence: TGTGCCAGCAGTTGGGCAGGGAACTACAATGAGCAGTTCTTC.